This TCR beta chain is from a study of cytomegalovirus exposure and HLA in healthy donors (dated by TCRdb to the late 2010s). Regarding the study in general: According to an earlier analysis of a few hundred of the donors, some 170 million T cells yielded some 120 million unique TCR beta sequences and 250 to 350 Gb of sequence data. Roughly 300 gigabases of sequencing data and roughly 81 million unique TCR sequences made up an early release that covered 500 to 700 HLA-typed donors. Of the 300 to 450 genotyped donors, 81% were placed in the genetic ancestry cluster associated with self-reported Caucasian donors. The aim of the study was to test whether cataloging public T cell receptors could identify signatures of past pathogen exposure. The study profiled the T cell repertoires of more than 500 subjects by immunosequencing and related them to cytomegalovirus serostatus. Besides the first cohort of some 670 subjects, a separate validation cohort made up of 120 different subjects was used. High-throughput TCR immunosequencing, statistical association of individual TCRs with disease status, and machine learning were combined to predict cytomegalovirus infection status. A later analysis re-examined previously published TCR beta repertoires from about 670 donors and added high-resolution HLA genotyping to investigate patterns of TCR occurrence. The later analysis used no new phenotypic data to find candidate immune exposures, relying instead on TCR beta sequences and their occurrence across donors. An earlier analysis of 587 of the donors applied high-throughput TCR beta sequencing to assess whether each TCR beta V gene segment acted as functional or pseudogenic. Donor age, sex, ethnicity and CMV serostatus were compiled together with the repertoire data. A later genetic analysis used genome-wide SNP genotypes for 398 of the 666 donors, treating that subset as a discovery cohort. Every discovery cohort repertoire had been produced on one sequencing platform. HLA typing covered class I and class II loci at four-digit resolution. Typing coverage differed by locus: A, B, C, DRB1 and DQB1 were typed in about 620-640 donors, DQA1 in 522, DPA1 in some 570, and DPB1 in just under 480. Four to six DR-DQ haplotypes were handled as single units for association and clustering, since linkage in the cohort was strong. On average, approximately 250,000 unique TCR beta nucleotide sequences were sequenced per donor among some 420 genotyped donors of the cohort, with around 19% of those sequences being non-productive. Study-level results and caveats: Compared with the approximately 670-donor mean, donors in an Asian-associated ancestry cluster had fewer N-insertions in productive TCRs, according to a later genetic analysis. According to a later analysis, most CMV-associated TCR beta chains appeared to be HLA-restricted, and the HLA associations seemed to be driven largely by CMV exposure. An association between a missense DCLRE1C variant and V-gene and J-gene trimming of TCR beta chains was found in a later genetic analysis and replicated in an independent cohort. The classifier was reported to diagnose cytomegalovirus status with high specificity and sensitivity in both the original and validation cohorts. Across donors, most TCR sequences were observed very rarely, whereas some public TCRs were present in many individuals. A group of highly shared sequence variants was considered likely to be a technical artifact of the sequencing pipeline. The authors suggested that the approach could potentially be generalized to other disease states and immunological phenotypes. A further reported finding was that TCR beta sequences accurately predicted the HLA-A and HLA-B alleles for most subjects in the first cohort. Broadly in line with IMGT annotations, most TCR beta V segments showed up in productive rearrangements about 87% or about 30% of the time in an earlier analysis of some 590 of the donors. Assigning TCR associations to individual alleles was difficult when HLA alleles, especially DR and DQ, strongly co-occurred. At a false discovery rate of 0.05, a later analysis linked 16,000 or so TCR beta sequences to specific HLA alleles. The presence/absence analyses assumed that sequencing depth was roughly uniform across donors, and that assumption may not be true. Linkage disequilibrium might explain the correlated functional status among segregating V segments, but an unknown experimental factor could not be excluded. HLA typing was unavailable for some donors at each locus, so association tests used only the typed subset. Compared with equally common non-associated chains, HLA-associated TCR beta chains in a later analysis were more clonally expanded and had lower generation probabilities. A few of the identified cytomegalovirus-associated TCR beta chains were confirmed in vitro to be specific for cytomegalovirus antigens. According to a later analysis, parvovirus B19, influenza, CMV and Epstein-Barr virus appeared linked to several top co-occurrence clusters. The cohort was sequenced for TCR beta chains only, and without alpha or paired-chain data the features that could be detected were limited. A later analysis found that TCR association rates varied across HLA loci, with DRB1 alleles showing the most associated TCRs and HLA-C alleles the fewest. In the study, approximately 150 TCR beta chains were listed as associated with cytomegalovirus. For the cohort, immune exposure information was limited to CMV serostatus. Because counts were too low, roughly 17 rarely observed V segments, including chromosome 9 orphons, were left out of the earlier analysis of approximately 500 of the donors. The 87-base-pair reads could not distinguish some IMGT-functional V segments, including TRBV6-2 and TRBV6-3, so those segments were excluded.

Comments on this clone: Its binding antigen is unknown. No base quality information exists; no much larger clone differs at one position.

The library was made by the immunoSEQ multiplex PCR assay. A mixture of 60 forward primers for TCR Vbeta segments and 13 reverse primers for TCR Jbeta segments was used in the multiplex PCR. The CDR3 region of rearranged TCR beta genes was amplified from genomic DNA by a multiplex PCR assay. Amplified TCR beta libraries were sequenced as 87-base-pair reads on the Illumina HiSeq System. For the original study's pipeline: A later analysis tallied roughly 78 million unique TCR beta chains across the 640 or so repertoires, and around 10 million of those chains were shared by two or more donors. Raw reads were error-corrected and collapsed into unique sequences by a nearest-neighbor algorithm in which closely related sequences were merged to remove PCR and sequencing errors. V, D and J gene segments were assigned by aligning CDR3 sequences to IMGT reference sequences. Each retained sequence needed at least a six-nucleotide match to both a V gene segment and a J gene segment. Rearrangements were classified as productive when the CDR3 lacked stop codons and remained in frame with V and J, and all other rearrangements were classified as non-productive. CDR3 was defined according to IMGT convention as the region running from the second conserved V-encoded cysteine to the conserved J-encoded phenylalanine. The earlier analysis of about 610 of the donors excluded sequences that lacked an unambiguous match to a single V gene segment. An earlier analysis of under 750 of the donors called V segments functional above 56.7% productive rearrangements and segregating when the between-donor standard deviation exceeded 5%. To diagnose cytomegalovirus status from the catalog of TCR beta chain sequences, a statistical classification framework was built. A later analysis assigned V and J genes by comparing TCR nucleotide sequences with IMGT/GENE-DB human TR gene sequences. In a later analysis, CDR3 sequences and most-parsimonious VDJ recombination scenarios were assigned using the TCRdist pipeline. In a later analysis, every TCR beta chain was defined by the combination of its CDR3 amino acid sequence and its V-gene family, and reads without a unique V-gene family were dropped. As a way to deal with suspected cross-contamination and a sequencing artifact, a later analysis dropped more than 500 nucleotide sequences that were highly shared and had low generation probability. In a later analysis, a clonal expansion index was calculated for each public chain from normalized within-repertoire ranks of inferred template counts. In a later analysis, generation probabilities were computed with a VDJ recombination model fitted to out-of-frame rearrangements, and the resulting probabilities were checked against IGoR. In a later analysis, hypergeometric tests were used to score TCR-TCR, TCR-HLA and TCR-CMV co-occurrence, with a repertoire-size bias correction applied to TCR pairs. A later analysis estimated false discovery rates by permuting HLA or CMV assignments 20 times. In a later analysis, co-occurring TCRs were grouped using DBSCAN, and TCRdist sequence similarity was added for clustering within HLA-allele-positive subsets. Repertoires with fewer than 30,000 or more than 120,000 public chains were left out of co-occurrence clustering, as were four to six repertoires with anomalous nucleotide sharing. In its TCRdb copy, this immuneACCESS table keeps in-frame sequences only and misses some clones. Where compared with another copy, unresolved V genes explain less than half of these, and the others have no known cause. That table gives V, J and clone size, and the DNA gave D and trimming. This sample has 95,000 to 150,000 clones in its table, and around three quarters of those were observed once. 3.4% of the sample rests with the top ten.

The cohort consisted of hundreds of healthy bone marrow donors. At the time of sampling, every cohort member was nominally healthy, though immune exposures that went unrecorded were likely present. The donor was CMV seronegative and belonged to the group of around 400 seronegative cohort members. A peripheral blood sample was provided by each donor, and peripheral blood mononuclear cells were used for TCR beta sequencing. The Qiagen DNeasy Blood Extraction Kit was used to extract genomic DNA from the blood cell samples. V sheds 1 base and J sheds 8 bases, leaving 6 bases between their ends. Its CDR3 holds 12 amino acids, cysteine through phenylalanine. Only the CDR3 part of the read is kept: 36 bases, read in frame from the first base. Looking up the germline V gene yields CDR1 SGHTA and CDR2 FQGNSA.

This receptor was taken from a man aged 25-40 years in good health and CMV-seronegative. Rearrangement joined TRBV7-2 to TRBJ2-1; confidence is insufficient to name the D gene. Material: PBMCs. This receptor has the CDR3 CASSLDIHEQFF. Read as DNA, the sequence is TGTGCCAGCAGCTTAGATATTCATGAGCAGTTCTTC.